The clone carrying this T cell receptor beta chain has just a few counts. CDR3 length: 12 amino acids. These data originate in a study of blood T cell repertoires in COVID-19. Study at large: The United States, Italy and Spain were the sources of the acute and convalescent COVID-19 samples. PBMCs, B-cell-depleted T cells, or T cells provided the cDNA or gDNA that made up the material.

In the original processing: Amplification with reference gene primers provided the estimates of nucleated cell counts. Method: immunoSEQ multiplex PCR; TCRdb's copy keeps in-frame clones and lacks some. The V and J calls and the clone size are those of that table, but D and trimming were determined from the DNA. The sample carries 200,000 to 250,000 clones, roughly 80% recorded once. The origin of this receptor is a man aged 80 or over with acute or convalescent COVID-19. The sequenced sample consisted of peripheral blood. The chain couples TRBV21-1 to TRBJ2-5; TRBD2, as called in the table, went unchecked against the DNA. TRBV21-1 is marked as a pseudogene. Here the CDR3 DNA reads TGTGCCAGCAGCAAAGTGGAGAAGACCCAGTACTTC. Protein product: CASSKVEKTQYF.